This T cell receptor beta chain appears in the sequencing data of a study of Ad26.COV2.S vaccination and SARS-CoV-2 variants. General study results and limits: Breadth measured for non-spike TCRs was similar across vaccine and placebo recipients. While placebo recipients had lower spike-specific TCR breadth, vaccine recipients had more.

Remarks on this clone: Its specificity is unknown.

Treatment given: 15 to 20 received Ad26.COV2.S at low or high dose, single or two shots; 5 received placebo; per-sample allocation not given. The study sampled participants on day 63 after the first vaccine or placebo injection. Expression of Wuhan-strain SARS-CoV-2 spike came from the Ad26 vector that formed the vaccine. V gave up 4 bases and J gave up 7 bases; unmatched junction bases: 11. The CDR3 runs to 17 residues. The germline CDR1 and CDR2 sequences are MNHEY and SMNVEV (reference sequence). Measured with immunoSEQ multiplex PCR; TCRdb has only the in-frame clones, and not every one. The sample gives about 410,000 clones, approximately 90% of which show up once; 3.5% is in the top ten.

The sequences come from peripheral blood, collected in a trial of Ad26.COV2.S vaccine versus placebo. J is TRBJ1-4 and V is TRBV27; TRBD1 matches at 11 bases. This TCR was sampled from a person between 18 and 60 years old who received the Ad26.COV2.S COVID-19 vaccine or a placebo. The chain's CDR3 is CASSYGSKGQGVEKLFF. CDR3 nucleotides: TGTGCCAGCAGTTATGGTTCCAAGGGACAGGGGGTTGAAAAACTGTTTTTT. The full variable domain, with the rest looked up from reference TRBV27 and TRBJ1-4, is EAQVTQNPRYLITVTGKKLTVTCSQNMNHEYMSWYRQDPGLGLRQIYYSMNVEVTDKGDVPEGYKVSRKEKRNFPLILESPSPNQTSLYFCASSYGSKGQGVEKLFFGSGTQLSVL.